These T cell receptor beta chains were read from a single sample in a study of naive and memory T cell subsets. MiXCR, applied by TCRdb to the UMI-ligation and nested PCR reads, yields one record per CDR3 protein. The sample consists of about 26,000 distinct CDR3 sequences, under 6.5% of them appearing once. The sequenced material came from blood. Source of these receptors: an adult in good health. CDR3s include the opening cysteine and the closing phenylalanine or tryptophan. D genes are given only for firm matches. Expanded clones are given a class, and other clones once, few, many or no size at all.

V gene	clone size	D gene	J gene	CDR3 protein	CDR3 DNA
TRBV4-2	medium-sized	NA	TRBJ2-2	CASSQDEGTGELFF	TGTGCCAGCAGCCAAGATGAGGGCACCGGGGAGCTGTTTTTT
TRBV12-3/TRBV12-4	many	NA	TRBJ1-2	CASSLGSPAMPYTF	TGTGCCAGCAGTTTGGGCAGCCCTGCTATGCCCTACACCTTC
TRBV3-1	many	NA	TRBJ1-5	CASSQDVRQPQHF	TGTGCCAGCAGCCAAGATGTCCGTCAGCCCCAGCATTTT
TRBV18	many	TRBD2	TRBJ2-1	CAVGRTSGYNEQFF	TGTGCCGTAGGGAGGACTAGCGGCTACAATGAGCAGTTCTTC
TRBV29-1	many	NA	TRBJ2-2	CSVGAGDYNGELFF	TGCAGCGTTGGTGCAGGGGATTATAACGGGGAGCTGTTTTTT
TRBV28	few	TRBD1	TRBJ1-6	CASLGQGWSPLHF	TGTGCCAGCTTGGGACAGGGATGGTCACCCCTCCACTTT
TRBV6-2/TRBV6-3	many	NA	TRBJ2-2	CASSYSPLHLAANTGELFF	TGTGCCAGCAGTTACTCCCCCCTCCATTTGGCTGCGAACACCGGGGAGCTGTTTTTT
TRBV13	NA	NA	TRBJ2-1	CATTGVGEQFF	TGTGCCACCACAGGAGTCGGTGAGCAGTTCTTC
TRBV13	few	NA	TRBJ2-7	CASSFNTGYEQYF	TGTGCCAGCAGCTTCAATACGGGGTACGAGCAGTACTTC
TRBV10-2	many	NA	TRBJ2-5	CASSGQGVQETQYF	TGCGCCAGCAGTGGTCAAGGCGTTCAAGAGACCCAGTACTTC
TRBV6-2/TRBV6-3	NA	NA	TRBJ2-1	CASSPLPTGYNEQFF	TGTGCCAGCAGCCCTCTTCCGACTGGCTACAATGAGCAGTTCTTC
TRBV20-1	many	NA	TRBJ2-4	CSASVLDIQYF	TGCAGTGCTAGCGTTTTGGACATTCAGTACTTC
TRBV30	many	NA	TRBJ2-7	CAWSVLAGKREQYF	TGTGCCTGGAGTGTACTCGCGGGAAAAAGGGAGCAGTACTTC
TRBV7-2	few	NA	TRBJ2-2	CASSLDSKAGELFF	TGTGCCAGCAGCTTAGATTCGAAGGCCGGGGAGCTGTTTTTT